In this sample, the clone carrying this T cell receptor (beta chain) turned up many times. The antigen remains unidentified. This entry belongs to a study of T cells in Graves' hyperthyroidism and ophthalmopathy. Orbital computed tomography, thyroid ultrasound, serum thyroxine and TRAb, and clinical symptoms together informed the diagnoses. The authors obtained PBMCs from 7.5 to 10 ml of fresh peripheral blood. Germline V gives CDR1 SQVTM, CDR2 ANQGSEA. Germline trimming cut 7 bases from V and 0 bases from J; bases unmatched to any gene: 11. CDR3 length equals 17 residues. Amplification yielded TCR beta CDR3 regions, with RNA transcripts as the source. First-round RT-PCR targeting the TCR CDR3 was performed with the HTBI primer set. TCRdb passed the multiplex PCR reads through MiXCR, listing each CDR3 protein once. The sample consists of roughly 700,000 distinct CDR3 sequences, 14% of them appearing once.

Findings of the study overall: A model of 13 V-J features distinguished ophthalmopathy from stable hyperthyroidism. In validation, the model predicted ophthalmopathy. These predictions came a median roughly 6.5 months before onset.

Input material: blood. J is TRBJ2-2 and V is TRBV29-1; 10 bases map to TRBD2. This clonotype was sampled from a woman younger than 30 with Graves' hyperthyroidism. CDR3 DNA sequence: TGCAGCGCCACTAGCGGGGTACGCACAACGAACACCGGGGAGCTGTTTTTT. As protein: CSATSGVRTTNTGELFF.